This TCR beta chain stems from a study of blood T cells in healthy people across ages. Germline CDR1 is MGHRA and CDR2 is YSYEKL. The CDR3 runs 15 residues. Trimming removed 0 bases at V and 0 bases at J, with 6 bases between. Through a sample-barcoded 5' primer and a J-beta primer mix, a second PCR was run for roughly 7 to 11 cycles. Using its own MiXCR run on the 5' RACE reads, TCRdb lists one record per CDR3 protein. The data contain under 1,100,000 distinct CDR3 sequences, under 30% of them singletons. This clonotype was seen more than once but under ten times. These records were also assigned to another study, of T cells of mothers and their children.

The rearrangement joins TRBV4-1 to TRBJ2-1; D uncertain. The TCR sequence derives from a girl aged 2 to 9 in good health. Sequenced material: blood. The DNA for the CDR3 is TGCGCCAGCAGCCAAGAGGGAAGCTCCTACAATGAGCAGTTCTTC. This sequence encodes CASSQEGSSYNEQFF.